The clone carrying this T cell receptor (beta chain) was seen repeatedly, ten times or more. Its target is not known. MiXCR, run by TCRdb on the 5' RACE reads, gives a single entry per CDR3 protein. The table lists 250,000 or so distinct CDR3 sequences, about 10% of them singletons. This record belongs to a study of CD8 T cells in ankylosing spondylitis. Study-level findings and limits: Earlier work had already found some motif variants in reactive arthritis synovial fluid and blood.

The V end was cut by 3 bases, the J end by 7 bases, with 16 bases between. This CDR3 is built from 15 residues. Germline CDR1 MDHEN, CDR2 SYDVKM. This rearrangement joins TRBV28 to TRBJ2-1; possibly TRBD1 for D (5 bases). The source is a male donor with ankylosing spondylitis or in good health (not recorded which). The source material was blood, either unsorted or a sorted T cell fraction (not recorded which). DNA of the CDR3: TGTGCCAGCAGTTTTTCGAGACAGCCATTTAATGAGCAGTTCTTC. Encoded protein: CASSFSRQPFNEQFF.